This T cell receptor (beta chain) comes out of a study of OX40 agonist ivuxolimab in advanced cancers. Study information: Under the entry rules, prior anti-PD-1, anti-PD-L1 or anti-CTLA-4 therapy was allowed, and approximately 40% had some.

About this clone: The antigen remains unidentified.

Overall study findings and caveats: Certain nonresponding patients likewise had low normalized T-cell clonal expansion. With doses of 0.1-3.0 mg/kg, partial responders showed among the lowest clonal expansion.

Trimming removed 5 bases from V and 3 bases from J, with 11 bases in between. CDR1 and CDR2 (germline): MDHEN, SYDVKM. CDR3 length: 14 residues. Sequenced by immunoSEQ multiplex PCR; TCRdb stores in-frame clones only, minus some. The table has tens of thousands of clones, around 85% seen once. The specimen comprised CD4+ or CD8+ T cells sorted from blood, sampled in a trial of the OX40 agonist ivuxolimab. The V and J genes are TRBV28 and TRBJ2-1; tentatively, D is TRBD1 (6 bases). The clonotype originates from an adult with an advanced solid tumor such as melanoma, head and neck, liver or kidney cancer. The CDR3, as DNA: TGTGCCAGCAGTCTTACAGGGAACTACAATGAGCAGTTCTTC. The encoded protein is CASSLTGNYNEQFF.